Described below is a single T cell receptor beta chain sequence and its context. TCRdb's copy holds only in-frame clones and misses some; the assay was immunoSEQ multiplex PCR. The data hold tens of thousands of clones, with 85% observed a single time. This specimen comes from a study of glioma-infiltrating T cells after dendritic cell vaccination. V was clipped by 6 bases and J by 0 bases; unmatched bases: 3. CDR1 and CDR2 from the germline V gene are SNHLY and FYNNEI. CDR3 length: 14 residues. The time point: after dendritic cell vaccination, including at tumor progression/relapse. Fresh-frozen tumor tissue and more than two years of survival data were available for all. PBMC sampling occurred before vaccination, two weeks after the third dose, and at progression.

The chain couples TRBV2 to TRBJ1-1; the match to TRBD1 covers 8 bases. The sequenced sample was blood, obtained after dendritic cell vaccination. This sequence was found in a human donor with glioblastoma. CDR3 bases: TGTGCCAGCAGGAGGACAGGGCTGAACACTGAAGCTTTCTTT. Its translation: CASRRTGLNTEAFF.